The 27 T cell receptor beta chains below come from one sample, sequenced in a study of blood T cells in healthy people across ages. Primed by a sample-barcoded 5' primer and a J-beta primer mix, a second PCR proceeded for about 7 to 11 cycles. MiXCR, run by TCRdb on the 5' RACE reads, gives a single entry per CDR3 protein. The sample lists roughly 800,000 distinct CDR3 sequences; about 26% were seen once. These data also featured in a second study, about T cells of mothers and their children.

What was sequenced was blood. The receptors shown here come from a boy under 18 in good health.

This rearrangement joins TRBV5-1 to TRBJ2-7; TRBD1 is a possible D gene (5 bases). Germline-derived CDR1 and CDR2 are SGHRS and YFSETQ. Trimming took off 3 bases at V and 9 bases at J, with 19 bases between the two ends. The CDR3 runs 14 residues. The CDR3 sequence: CASSSPDMTQGQYF. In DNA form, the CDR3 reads TGCGCCAGCAGCTCCCCGGACATGACCCAGGGGCAGTACTTC.

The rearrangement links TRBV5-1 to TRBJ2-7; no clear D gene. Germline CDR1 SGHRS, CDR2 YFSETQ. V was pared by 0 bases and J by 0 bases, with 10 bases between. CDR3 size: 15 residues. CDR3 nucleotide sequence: TGCGCCAGCAGCTTGGGGCGGATTAGCTCCTACGAGCAGTACTTC. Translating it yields CASSLGRISSYEQYF.

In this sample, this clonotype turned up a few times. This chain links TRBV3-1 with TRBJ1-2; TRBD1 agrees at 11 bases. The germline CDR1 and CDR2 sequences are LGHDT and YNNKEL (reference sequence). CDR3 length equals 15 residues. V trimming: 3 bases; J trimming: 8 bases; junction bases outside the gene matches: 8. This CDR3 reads CASSHADRGHEGYTF. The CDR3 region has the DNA TGTGCCAGCAGCCACGCGGACAGGGGGCACGAAGGCTACACCTTC.

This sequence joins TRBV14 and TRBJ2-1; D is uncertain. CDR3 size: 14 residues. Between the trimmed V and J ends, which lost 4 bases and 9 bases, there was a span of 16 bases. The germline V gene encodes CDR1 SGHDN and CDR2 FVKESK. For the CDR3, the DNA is TGTGCCAGCAGCCCCCTGTTGGGGATAGGTGAGCAGTTCTTC. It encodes CASSPLLGIGEQFF.

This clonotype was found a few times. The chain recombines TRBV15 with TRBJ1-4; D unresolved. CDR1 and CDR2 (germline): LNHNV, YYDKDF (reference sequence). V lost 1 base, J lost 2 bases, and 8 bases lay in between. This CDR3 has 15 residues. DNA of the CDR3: TGTGCCACCAGCAGAGGTCTGGGGACTAATGAAAAACTGTTTTTT. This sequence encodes CATSRGLGTNEKLFF.

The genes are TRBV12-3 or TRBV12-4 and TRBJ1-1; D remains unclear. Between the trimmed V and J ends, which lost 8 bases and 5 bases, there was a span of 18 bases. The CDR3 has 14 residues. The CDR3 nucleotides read TGTGCCAGCGTTCCCGGCCACCAGCGGACTGAAGCTTTCTTT. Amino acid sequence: CASVPGHQRTEAFF.

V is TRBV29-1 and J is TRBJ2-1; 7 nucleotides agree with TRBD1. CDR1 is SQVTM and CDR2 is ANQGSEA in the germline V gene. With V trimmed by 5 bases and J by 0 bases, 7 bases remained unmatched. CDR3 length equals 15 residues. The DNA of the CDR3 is TGCAGCGTTTGGACAGGCCAGAGCTCCTACAATGAGCAGTTCTTC. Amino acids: CSVWTGQSSYNEQFF.

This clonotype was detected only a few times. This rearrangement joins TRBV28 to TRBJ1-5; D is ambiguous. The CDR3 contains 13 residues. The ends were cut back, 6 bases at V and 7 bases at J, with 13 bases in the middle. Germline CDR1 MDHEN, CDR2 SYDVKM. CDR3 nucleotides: TGTGCCAGCAGCATTAGGGTTAACCAGCCCCAGCATTTT. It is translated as CASSIRVNQPQHF.

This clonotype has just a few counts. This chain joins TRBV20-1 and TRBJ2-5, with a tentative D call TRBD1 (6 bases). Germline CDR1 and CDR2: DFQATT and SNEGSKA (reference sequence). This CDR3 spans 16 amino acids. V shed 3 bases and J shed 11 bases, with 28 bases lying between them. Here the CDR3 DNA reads TGCAGTGCTAGGGGATTCTTGGCAGGGGTGTATCGTGAGCAGTACTTC. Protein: CSARGFLAGVYREQYF.

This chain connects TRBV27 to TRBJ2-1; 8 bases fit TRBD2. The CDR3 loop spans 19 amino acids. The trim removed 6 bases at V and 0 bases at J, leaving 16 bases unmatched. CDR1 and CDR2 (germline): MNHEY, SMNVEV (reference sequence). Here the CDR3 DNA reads TGTGCCAGCAGCCTTTTGGGGGCGGGGGGCCCTAGCTCCTACAATGAGCAGTTCTTC. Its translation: CASSLLGAGGPSSYNEQFF.

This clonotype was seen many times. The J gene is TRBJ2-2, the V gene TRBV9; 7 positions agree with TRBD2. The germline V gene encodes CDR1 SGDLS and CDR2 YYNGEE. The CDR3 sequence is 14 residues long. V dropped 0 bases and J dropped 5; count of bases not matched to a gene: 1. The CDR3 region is CASSVGGGTGELFF. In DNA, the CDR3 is TGTGCCAGCAGCGTAGGGGGGGGAACCGGGGAGCTGTTTTTT.

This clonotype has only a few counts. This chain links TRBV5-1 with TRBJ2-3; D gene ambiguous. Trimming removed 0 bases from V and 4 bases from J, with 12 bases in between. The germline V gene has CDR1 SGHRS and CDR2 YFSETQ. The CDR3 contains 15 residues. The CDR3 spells CASSLAGQLADTQYF. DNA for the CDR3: TGCGCCAGCAGCTTGGCTGGCCAGTTGGCAGATACGCAGTATTTT.

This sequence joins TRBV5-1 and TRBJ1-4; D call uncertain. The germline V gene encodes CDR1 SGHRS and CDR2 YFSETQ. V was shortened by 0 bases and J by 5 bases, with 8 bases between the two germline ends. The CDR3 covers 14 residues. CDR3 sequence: CASSLAPSNEKLFF. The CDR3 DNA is TGCGCCAGCAGCTTGGCACCCTCAAATGAAAAACTGTTTTTT.

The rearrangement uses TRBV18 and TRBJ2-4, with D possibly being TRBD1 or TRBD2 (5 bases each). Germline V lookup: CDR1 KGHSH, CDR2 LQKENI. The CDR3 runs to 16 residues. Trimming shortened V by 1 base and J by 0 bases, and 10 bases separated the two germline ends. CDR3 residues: CASSPRVGGAKNIQYF. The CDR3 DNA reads TGTGCCAGCTCACCACGAGTTGGGGGAGCCAAAAACATTCAGTACTTC. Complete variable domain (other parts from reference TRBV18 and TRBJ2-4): NAGVMQNPRHLVRRRGQEARLRCSPMKGHSHVYWYRQLPEEGLKFMVYLQKENIIDESGMPKERFSAEFPKEGPSILRIQQVVRGDSAAYFCASSPRVGGAKNIQYFGAGTRLSVL.

The CDR3 loop reads CASSWGPTYGYTF. The CDR3, as DNA: TGTGCCAGCAGTTGGGGTCCGACCTATGGCTACACCTTC. The J gene is TRBJ1-2, the V gene TRBV12-3 or TRBV12-4; D is uncertain. CDR3 length: 13 residues. The V end lost 4 bases, the J end lost 4 bases, and 10 bases lay between the germline ends.

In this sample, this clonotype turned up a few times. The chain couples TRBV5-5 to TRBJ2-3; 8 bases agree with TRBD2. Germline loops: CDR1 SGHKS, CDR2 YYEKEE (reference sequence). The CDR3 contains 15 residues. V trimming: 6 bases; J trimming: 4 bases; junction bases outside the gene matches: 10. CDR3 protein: CASTFTGGAPDTQYF. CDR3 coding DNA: TGTGCCAGCACTTTTACCGGGGGGGCTCCAGATACGCAGTATTTT.

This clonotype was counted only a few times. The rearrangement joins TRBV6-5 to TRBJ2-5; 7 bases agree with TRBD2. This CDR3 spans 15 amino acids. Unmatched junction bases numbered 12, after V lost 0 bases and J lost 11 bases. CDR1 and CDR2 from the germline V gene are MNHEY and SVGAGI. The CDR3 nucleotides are TGTGCCAGCAGTTACTCCGGACGGGACTACGAAGAGCAGTACTTC. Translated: CASSYSGRDYEEQYF.

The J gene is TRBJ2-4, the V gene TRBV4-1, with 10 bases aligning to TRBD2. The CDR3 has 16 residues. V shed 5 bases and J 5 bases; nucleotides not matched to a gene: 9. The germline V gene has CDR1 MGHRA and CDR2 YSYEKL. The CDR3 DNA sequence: TGCGCCAGCAGCTACCCCGGGACTAGCGACCAAAACATTCAGTACTTC. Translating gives CASSYPGTSDQNIQYF.

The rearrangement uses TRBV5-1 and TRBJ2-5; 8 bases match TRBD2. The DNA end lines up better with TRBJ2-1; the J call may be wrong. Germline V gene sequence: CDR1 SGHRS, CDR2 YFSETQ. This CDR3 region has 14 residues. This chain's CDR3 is CASSFRGGPDEQFF. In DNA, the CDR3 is TGCGCCAGCAGCTTTCGGGGGGGCCCTGATGAGCAGTTCTTC.

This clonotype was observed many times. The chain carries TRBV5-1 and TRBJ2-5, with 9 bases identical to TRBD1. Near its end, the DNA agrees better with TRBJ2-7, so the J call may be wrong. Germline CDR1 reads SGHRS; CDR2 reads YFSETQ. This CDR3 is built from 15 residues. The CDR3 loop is CASSLDGTGPYEQYF. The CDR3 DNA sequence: TGCGCCAGCAGCTTGGACGGGACAGGGCCCTACGAGCAGTACTTC.

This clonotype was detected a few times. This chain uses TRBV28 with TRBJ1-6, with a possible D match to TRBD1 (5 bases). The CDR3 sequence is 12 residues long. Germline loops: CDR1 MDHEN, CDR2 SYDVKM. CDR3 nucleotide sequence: TGTGCTATCGGGGGGAATAATTCACCCCTCCACTTT. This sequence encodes CAIGGNNSPLHF.

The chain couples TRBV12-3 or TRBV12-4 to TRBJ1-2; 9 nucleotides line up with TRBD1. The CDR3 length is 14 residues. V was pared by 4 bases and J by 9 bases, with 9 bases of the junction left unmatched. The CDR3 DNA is TGTGCCAGCAGTTATGAGTTGGGGACAGGGAGCTACACCTTC. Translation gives CASSYELGTGSYTF.

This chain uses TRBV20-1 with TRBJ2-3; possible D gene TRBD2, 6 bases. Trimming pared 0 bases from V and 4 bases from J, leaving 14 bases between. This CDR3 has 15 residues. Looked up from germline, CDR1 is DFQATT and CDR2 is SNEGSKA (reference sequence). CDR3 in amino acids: CSARDLAGPADTQYF. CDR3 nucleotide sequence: TGCAGTGCTAGAGATCTCGCGGGACCCGCAGATACGCAGTATTTT.

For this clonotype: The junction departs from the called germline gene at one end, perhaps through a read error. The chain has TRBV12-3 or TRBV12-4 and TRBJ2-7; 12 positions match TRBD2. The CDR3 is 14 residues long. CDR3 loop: CASSLAGGPYVQYF. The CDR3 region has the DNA TGTGCCAGCAGCCTAGCGGGGGGGCCATACGTGCAGTACTTC.

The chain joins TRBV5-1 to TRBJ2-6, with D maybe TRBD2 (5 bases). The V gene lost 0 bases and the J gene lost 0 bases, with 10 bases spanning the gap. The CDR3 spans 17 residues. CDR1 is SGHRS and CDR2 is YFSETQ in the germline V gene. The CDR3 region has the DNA TGCGCCAGCAGCTTGGCCCCTGAGGGCTCTGGGGCCAACGTCCTGACTTTC. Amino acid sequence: CASSLAPEGSGANVLTF.

The CDR3 coding sequence is TGTGCCAGCAGCTCGACAAGTTTGACCAAAAACATTCAGTACTTC. The encoded protein is CASSSTSLTKNIQYF. This chain connects TRBV7-9 to TRBJ2-4; D is undetermined. The CDR3 extends over 15 amino acids. V was pared by 4 bases and J by 2 bases, with 12 bases between. CDR1 SEHNR and CDR2 FQNEAQ come from the germline V gene (reference sequence).

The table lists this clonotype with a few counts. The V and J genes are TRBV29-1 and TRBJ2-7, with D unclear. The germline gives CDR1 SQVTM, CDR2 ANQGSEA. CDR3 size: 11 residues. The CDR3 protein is CSCASSYEQYF. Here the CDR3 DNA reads TGCAGTTGTGCTAGCTCCTACGAGCAGTACTTC.